Listed below are T cell receptor beta chains from one sample, sequenced in a study of T cells after posttransplantation cyclophosphamide. Sequencing used immunoSEQ multiplex PCR; TCRdb keeps in-frame clones, though not all of them. The sample includes about 14,000 clones, none of them occurring once. The specimen was PBMCs, collected approximately 1,100 days after allogeneic stem cell transplant with posttransplant cyclophosphamide. The receptors originated from a female patient aged 40-50 years who received an allogeneic stem cell transplant from a related donor, was CMV-positive, and had no GVHD. Among the T cells, some may be from the graft donor. Both conserved end residues are trimmed from each CDR3.

cdr3_aa j_call v_call
ASSLTVAGGGIDTQY TRBJ2-3 TRBV7-3
ASKASGVNNEQF TRBJ2-1 TRBV19
ASSQVPPSWASGGAGETQY TRBJ2-5 TRBV4-2
ASSDVRGRGYT TRBJ1-2 TRBV6-4
ATSTLGAGGSNQPQH TRBJ1-5 TRBV15
ASSLLGTGYSPLH TRBJ1-6 TRBV27
ASSLLGALYNEQF TRBJ2-1 TRBV5-1
ASSRSGLAGGHEQY TRBJ2-7 TRBV4-3
ASSPLSVTVRGGYNEQF TRBJ2-1 TRBV5-1
ASSLDAGGYNSPLH TRBJ1-6 TRBV7-9
ATSSTQGNTEAF TRBJ1-1 TRBV15
ASSDRQGNSPLH TRBJ1-6 TRBV6-1
ASSLPGQGTDTQY TRBJ2-3 TRBV5-4
ASSLTAGLGTEAF TRBJ1-1 TRBV5-6
ASSPLSGLGSEQY TRBJ2-7 TRBV14